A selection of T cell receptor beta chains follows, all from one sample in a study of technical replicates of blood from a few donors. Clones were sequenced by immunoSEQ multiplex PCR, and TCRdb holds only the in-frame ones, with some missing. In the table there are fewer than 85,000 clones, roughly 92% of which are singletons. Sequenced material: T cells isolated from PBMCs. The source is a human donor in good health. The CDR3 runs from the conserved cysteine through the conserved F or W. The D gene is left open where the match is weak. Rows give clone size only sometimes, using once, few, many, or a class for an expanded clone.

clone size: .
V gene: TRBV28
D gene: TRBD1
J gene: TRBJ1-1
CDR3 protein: CASSLGDRNTEAFF
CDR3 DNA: TGTGCCAGCAGTTTGGGGGACAGGAACACTGAAGCTTTCTTT

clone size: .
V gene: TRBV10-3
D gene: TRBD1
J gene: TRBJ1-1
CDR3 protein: CAITDRAMNTEAFF
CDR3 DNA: TGTGCCATCACCGACAGGGCCATGAACACTGAAGCTTTCTTT

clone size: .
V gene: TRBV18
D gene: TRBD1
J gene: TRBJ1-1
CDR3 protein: CASSTTGTEAFF
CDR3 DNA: TGTGCCAGCTCGACGACAGGGACTGAAGCTTTCTTT

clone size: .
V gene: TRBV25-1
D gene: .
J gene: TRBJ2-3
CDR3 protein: CASSELSVVAGDTQYF
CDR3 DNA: TGTGCCAGCAGTGAACTGTCCGTTGTGGCCGGGGATACGCAGTATTTT

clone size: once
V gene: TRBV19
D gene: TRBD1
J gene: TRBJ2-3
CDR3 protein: CASSPRDRTTDTQYF
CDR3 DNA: TGTGCCAGTAGTCCCCGGGACAGAACTACAGATACGCAGTATTTT

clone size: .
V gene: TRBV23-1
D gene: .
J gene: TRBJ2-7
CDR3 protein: CASSPITREARYSYEQYF
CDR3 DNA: TGCGCCAGCAGTCCTATTACACGTGAAGCGCGATACTCCTACGAGCAGTACTTC

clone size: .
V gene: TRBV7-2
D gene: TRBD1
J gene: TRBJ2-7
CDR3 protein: CASSLGTGGLYEQYF
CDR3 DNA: TGTGCCAGCAGCTTAGGGACAGGGGGTTTATACGAGCAGTACTTC

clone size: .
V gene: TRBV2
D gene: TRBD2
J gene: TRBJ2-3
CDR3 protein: CASTPLAGGFDTQYF
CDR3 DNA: TGTGCCAGCACCCCCCTAGCGGGAGGGTTTGATACGCAGTATTTT

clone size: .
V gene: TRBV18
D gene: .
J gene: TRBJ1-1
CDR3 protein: CASSPLGFWVANTEAFF
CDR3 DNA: TGTGCCAGCTCACCACTTGGCTTTTGGGTAGCGAACACTGAAGCTTTCTTT

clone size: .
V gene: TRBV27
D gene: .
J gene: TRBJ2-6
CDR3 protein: CASSYSGANVLTF
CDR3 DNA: TGTGCCAGCAGCTACTCTGGGGCCAACGTCCTGACTTTC

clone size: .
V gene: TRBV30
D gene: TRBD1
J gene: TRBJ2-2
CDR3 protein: CAWSALTGATGELFF
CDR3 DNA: TGTGCCTGGAGTGCCCTCACAGGGGCAACCGGGGAGCTGTTTTTT

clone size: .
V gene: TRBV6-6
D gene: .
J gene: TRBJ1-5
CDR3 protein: CASREQGGEQPQHF
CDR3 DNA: TGTGCCAGCAGGGAGCAGGGAGGAGAACAGCCCCAGCATTTT

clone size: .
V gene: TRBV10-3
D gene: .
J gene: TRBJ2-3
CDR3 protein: CAISTVVGTDTQYF
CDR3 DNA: TGTGCCATCAGCACGGTTGTTGGCACAGATACGCAGTATTTT

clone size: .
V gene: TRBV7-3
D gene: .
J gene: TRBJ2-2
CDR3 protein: CASSYLSTGELFF
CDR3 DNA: TGTGCCAGCAGCTATCTTTCCACCGGGGAGCTGTTTTTT

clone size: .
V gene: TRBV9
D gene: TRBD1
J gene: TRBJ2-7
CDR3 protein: CASSGDRGLYEQYF
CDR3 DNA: TGTGCCAGCAGCGGGGACAGGGGGCTGTACGAGCAGTACTTC

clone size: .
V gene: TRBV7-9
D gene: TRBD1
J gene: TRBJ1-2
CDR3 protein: CASSPRDRSKIYGYTF
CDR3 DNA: TGTGCCAGCAGCCCTAGGGACAGGTCAAAAATCTATGGCTACACCTTC

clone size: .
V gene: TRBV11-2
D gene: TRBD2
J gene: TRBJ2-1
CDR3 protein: CASSLRTSGRASEQFF
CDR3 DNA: TGTGCCAGCAGCTTAAGGACTAGCGGGAGGGCCTCTGAGCAGTTCTTC

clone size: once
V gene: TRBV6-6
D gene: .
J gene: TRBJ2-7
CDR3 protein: CASKRVAASYEQYF
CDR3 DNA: TGTGCCAGCAAGAGAGTGGCGGCCTCCTACGAGCAGTACTTC